This entry features one T cell receptor (beta chain) sequence. The study reverse transcribed the entire isolated RNA, so it sequenced expressed TCRB transcripts. TCRdb keeps only in-frame clones here, not all; method: immunoSEQ multiplex PCR. The sample records some 400,000 clones, over 12% being singletons. The authors took one heparinised blood draw, averaging roughly 100 mL, from each donor. Sort purity for all populations was recorded as exceeding 98%. This specimen comes from a study of beta chain features in type 1 diabetes. Study-wide context: Taken together, all samples contributed 107,917,701 examined sorted cells.

CDR3 length: 16 residues. V lost 5 bases to trimming and J lost 8 bases; unmatched junction nucleotides: 13. Germline lookup yields CDR1 MDHEN and CDR2 SYDVKM. The TCR sequence derives from a young woman in good health. The chain is built from TRBV28 and TRBJ1-4, with 8 bases lining up with TRBD1. Sequencing used naive CD4+ T cells from blood. CDR3 in DNA: TGTGCCAGCAGTCCACAACCCGGACAGGGTAGAGAAAAACTGTTTTTT. This sequence encodes CASSPQPGQGREKLFF.